This TCR beta chain was identified during a study of CD8 T cells in ankylosing spondylitis. The study, taken as a whole, reports: About 8 highly homologous variants made up a TCR beta motif, and this motif appeared characteristic of ankylosing spondylitis blood. Disease-linked clones displayed a CD8+ phenotype and appeared relatively rarely in peripheral blood.

The germline gives CDR1 DFQATT, CDR2 SNEGSKA (reference sequence). Trimming removed 1 base at V and 2 bases at J, with 18 bases between. The CDR3 covers 16 residues. Generation of TCR beta libraries employed quantitative 5'-RACE incorporating molecular barcodes. Each CDR3 protein gets one entry after TCRdb re-called the 5' RACE reads with MiXCR. In the table there are 100,000 to 150,000 distinct CDR3 sequences, 9.3% of which are singletons. This clonotype has a count of ten or more. Its antigen is still unknown. This clonotype was sampled from a male donor with ankylosing spondylitis or in good health (not recorded which). The chain links TRBV20-1 to TRBJ2-7; a weak D match, TRBD2 (6 bases). Sequencing input: blood, either unsorted or a sorted T cell fraction (not recorded which). The CDR3 coding sequence is TGCAGTGCTAGAGCCGATGTCGGGAGTTCACCCTACGAGCAGTACTTC. This codes for CSARADVGSSPYEQYF.